The source of this T cell receptor beta chain is a study of cytomegalovirus exposure and HLA in healthy donors. Study-wide findings and caveats: It was reported that the classifier diagnosed cytomegalovirus status with high specificity and sensitivity in both the original and validation cohorts.

The length of the CDR3 is 15 residues. Trimming removed 5 bases at V and 8 bases at J, with 16 bases between. Per the germline V gene, CDR1 is MDHEN and CDR2 is SYDVKM. Only in-frame clones appear in the TCRdb table, and some are missing; sequencing was by immunoSEQ multiplex PCR. The profile shows roughly 250,000 clones, around 87% of them singletons. This clone occurred once. Its antigen is still unknown. The TCR sequence derives from a woman between 18 and 29 years old in good health and CMV-seronegative. The J gene is TRBJ1-6, the V gene TRBV28; perhaps TRBD1 as D (6 bases). Input material: PBMCs. This CDR3 is CASSNIVRTDSPLHF. The CDR3 region has the DNA TGTGCCAGCAGTAACATCGTAAGGACAGATTCACCCCTCCACTTT.